Below are 8 T cell receptor beta chains sequenced from a single sample in a study of blood T cell repertoires in COVID-19. Here immunoSEQ multiplex PCR was the method, and the copy in TCRdb shows in-frame clones only, minus some. The table shows 150,000 to 250,000 clones, with roughly 87% occurring only once. The material sequenced was PBMCs or T cells enriched from blood (not recorded which). The receptors come from a woman aged 25 to 45 who had recovered from COVID-19.

This chain joins TRBV27 and TRBJ1-5; D might be TRBD1 (5 bases). Trimming cost V 4 bases and J 15 bases, with 19 bases left between them. This CDR3 contains 13 residues. Germline V gene sequence: CDR1 MNHEY, CDR2 SMNVEV (reference sequence). The CDR3 region has the DNA TGTGCCAGCAGTTCACAACTTGGGGGGACGGGGCATTTT. It translates to CASSSQLGGTGHF.

This clone was counted a single time. The rearrangement joins TRBV13 to TRBJ1-3, with 8 nucleotides matching TRBD1. J lost 2 bases, V lost 3 bases, and 6 bases had no gene match. Germline V gene sequence: CDR1 PRHDT, CDR2 FYEKMQ (reference sequence). The CDR3 has 16 residues. The DNA for the CDR3 is TGTGCCAGCAGCTTGCAGGGGGCGATGGCTGGAAACACCATATATTTT. As protein: CASSLQGAMAGNTIYF. The full variable domain, completed using reference TRBV13 and TRBJ1-3, is AAGVIQSPRHLIKEKRETATLKCYPIPRHDTVYWYQQGPGQDPQFLISFYEKMQSDKGSIPDRFSAQQFSDYHSELNMSSLELGDSALYFCASSLQGAMAGNTIYFGEGSWLTVV.

The chain links TRBV19 to TRBJ2-5; 7 bases line up with TRBD2. Germline V gene data show CDR1 as LNHDA and CDR2 as SQIVND (reference sequence). There are 16 residues in the CDR3. J lost 5 bases, V lost 3 bases, and 12 bases had no gene match. CDR3 region: CASSMSGEGLVETQYF. The CDR3 DNA is TGTGCCAGTAGTATGTCGGGGGAGGGGCTGGTCGAGACCCAGTACTTC. Based on the CDR3 plus reference TRBV19 and TRBJ2-5, the full variable domain is DGGITQSPKYLFRKEGQNVTLSCEQNLNHDAMYWYRQDPGQGLRLIYYSQIVNDFQKGDIAEGYSVSREKKESFPLTVTSAQKNPTAFYLCASSMSGEGLVETQYFGPGTRLLVL.

The chain has TRBV19 and TRBJ2-1; TRBD1 matches at 10 bases. The length of the CDR3 is 16 residues. Per the germline V gene, CDR1 is LNHDA and CDR2 is SQIVND (reference sequence). Trimming cost V 5 bases and J 7 bases; bases outside gene matches: 11. The CDR3 DNA follows: TGTGCCAGTAGTTCTTCCCGGGACAGGGGCTCTAATGAGCAGTTCTTC. Amino acid sequence: CASSSSRDRGSNEQFF.

The CDR3 reads CASSPGQGAIQETQYF. As DNA, the CDR3 is TGTGCCAGCTCACCAGGGCAGGGGGCGATTCAAGAGACCCAGTACTTC. This sequence joins TRBV18 and TRBJ2-5; 8 bases align to TRBD1. This CDR3 is built from 16 residues. Germline trimming cut 2 bases from V and 2 bases from J; bases unmatched to any gene: 7. Germline V gene lookup returns CDR1 KGHSH and CDR2 LQKENI.

The rearrangement links TRBV7-2 to TRBJ1-1, with a tentative D call TRBD1 (6 bases). Germline values: CDR1 SGHTA, CDR2 FQGNSA. CDR3 size: 15 residues. V shed 7 bases and J shed 5 bases, with 20 bases lying between them. The CDR3 DNA reads TGTGCCAGCACCGGGTTCCCCAGGGGTGAGACTGAAGCTTTCTTT. As protein: CASTGFPRGETEAFF.

This chain links TRBV13 with TRBJ1-2, with D tentatively TRBD1 (5 bases). Trimming took 3 bases from V and 5 from J, leaving 13 bases between them. CDR1 PRHDT and CDR2 FYEKMQ come from the germline V gene (reference sequence). The CDR3 runs to 14 residues. The DNA of the CDR3 is TGTGCCAGCAGCTTGCGGGGTCGGGGGTATGGCTACACCTTC. Its translation is CASSLRGRGYGYTF.

The J gene is TRBJ2-7, the V gene TRBV13, with TRBD2 identical over 12 bases. The CDR3 contains 15 residues. J lost 2 bases, V lost 5 bases, and 4 bases had no gene match. Germline V lookup: CDR1 PRHDT, CDR2 FYEKMQ (reference sequence). CDR3 sequence: CASSHRTSGTYEQYF. The DNA for the CDR3 is TGTGCCAGCAGCCACCGGACTAGCGGGACCTACGAGCAGTACTTC. Variable domain in full (rest from reference TRBV13 and TRBJ2-7): AAGVIQSPRHLIKEKRETATLKCYPIPRHDTVYWYQQGPGQDPQFLISFYEKMQSDKGSIPDRFSAQQFSDYHSELNMSSLELGDSALYFCASSHRTSGTYEQYFGPGTRLTVT.